These 11 T cell receptor beta chains came from one sample sequenced in a study of blood T cells in healthy people across ages (dated by TCRdb to the mid-2010s). Library preparation employed 5' RACE. The sample was run on an Illumina HiSeq 2500. The second PCR ran for about 7 to 11 cycles and used a J-beta primer mix along with a sample-barcoded 5' primer. TCRdb trimmed public reads at Q25 via fastp, called clones via MiXCR and kept in-frame beta chains. Rows with a matching CDR3 protein are joined into one entry that keeps the most common DNA and genes. Counted in this sample were around 650,000 distinct CDR3 sequences; 32% of them appeared once. In total, the top ten clones hold less than 20% of the sample. What was sequenced was blood. These receptors were collected from a woman of 80 years or more in good health. Donor details come from another sample of the same person, matched by shared clones.

This clonotype was seen repeatedly, ten times or more. This CDR3 is CASSSPGDRSTDTQYF. The DNA of the CDR3 is TGTGCCAGCAGTTCCCCCGGCGACAGGAGCACAGATACGCAGTATTTT. The rearrangement uses TRBV28 and TRBJ2-3; a weak D match, TRBD1 (6 bases). The CDR3 length is 16 residues. Trimming took 4 bases from V and 0 from J, leaving 14 bases between them. Germline lookup yields CDR1 MDHEN and CDR2 SYDVKM. The whole variable domain, remainder taken from reference TRBV28 and TRBJ2-3, is DVKVTQSSRYLVKRTGEKVFLECVQDMDHENMFWYRQDPGLGLRLIYFSYDVKMKEKGDIPEGYSVSREKKERFSLILESASTNQTSMYLCASSSPGDRSTDTQYFGPGTRLTVL.

In this sample, this clonotype turned up many times. The chain uses TRBV5-1 and TRBJ2-5, with 9 nucleotides matching TRBD2. J gave up 4 bases and V 0 bases, and 7 bases lay outside the gene matches. The CDR3 totals 16 residues. Germline CDR1 SGHRS, CDR2 YFSETQ. CDR3 DNA sequence: TGCGCCAGCAGCTTGGAGGGCGGGGGGGCCCGAGAGACCCAGTACTTC. The encoded protein is CASSLEGGGARETQYF.

This clonotype came up many times. The chain is built from TRBV7-9 and TRBJ2-6, with D unresolved. Deletions cut 2 bases from V and 4 bases from J, with 15 bases between. There are 17 residues in the CDR3. In germline, CDR1 is SEHNR, CDR2 FQNEAQ (reference sequence). CDR3 sequence reads: CASSLIRPGRGANVLTF. DNA for the CDR3: TGTGCCAGCAGCTTAATCCGACCCGGCCGGGGGGCCAACGTCCTGACTTTC. Full variable domain (rest looked up from reference TRBV7-9 and TRBJ2-6): DTGVSQNPRHKITKRGQNVTFRCDPISEHNRLYWYRQTLGQGPEFLTYFQNEAQLEKSRLLSDRFSAERPKGSFSTLEIQRTEQGDSAMYLCASSLIRPGRGANVLTFGAGSRLTVL.

This clonotype came up many times. V and J are TRBV7-3 and TRBJ1-2, with unresolved D. V lost 5 bases to trimming and J lost 4 bases, with 14 bases between them. The CDR3 is 14 amino acids. Germline lookup yields CDR1 SGHTA and CDR2 FQGTGA. CDR3 DNA sequence: TGTGCCAGCAGCCTTATCCCAGCCTCCTATGGCTACACCTTC. Amino acids: CASSLIPASYGYTF.

A remark on this clonotype: Possible read error: a much larger clone is one base away. This rearrangement joins TRBV9 to TRBJ2-7, with 7 bases lining up with TRBD1. Germline trimming cut 1 base from V and 6 bases from J; bases unmatched to any gene: 10. Germline-derived CDR1 and CDR2 are SGDLS and YYNGEE. The length of the CDR3 is 15 residues. CDR3 sequence reads: CASSVYGTVDSEQYF. Here the CDR3 DNA reads TGTGCCAGCAGCGTATACGGGACAGTGGACTCCGAGCAGTACTTC.

The V and J genes are TRBV5-1 and TRBJ2-3, with 7 positions matching TRBD1. Trimming cost V 0 bases and J 2 bases; bases outside gene matches: 9. CDR3 length: 17 residues. CDR1 SGHRS and CDR2 YFSETQ come from the germline V gene. The CDR3 DNA follows: TGCGCCAGCAGCTTGGTGGGACAGTCTTATCTCACAGATACGCAGTATTTT. Its translation: CASSLVGQSYLTDTQYF. Supplemented by reference TRBV5-1 and TRBJ2-3, the full variable domain reads KAGVTQTPRYLIKTRGQQVTLSCSPISGHRSVSWYQQTPGQGLQFLFEYFSETQRNKGNFPGRFSGRQFSNSRSEMNVSTLELGDSALYLCASSLVGQSYLTDTQYFGPGTRLTVL.

This clonotype was counted only a few times. It may be a read error: a sequence one base away is much more abundant. The rearrangement joins TRBV2 to TRBJ2-7; 7 nucleotides line up with TRBD2. After removal of 8 bases from V and 7 bases from J, the junction contained 14 bases not matched to a gene. Germline lookup yields CDR1 SNHLY and CDR2 FYNNEI. The CDR3 consists of 14 residues. The CDR3 bases are TGTGCCAGCCAAGAGGGAGCGGGGAATAATGAGCAGTACTTC. Translating gives CASQEGAGNNEQYF.

Ten or more counts support this clonotype. The chain combines TRBV20-1 with TRBJ2-1, with a possible D match to TRBD2 (6 bases). The CDR3 consists of 12 residues. V lost 5 bases and J 7 bases, leaving 12 bases between the germline ends. Per germline, CDR1 DFQATT and CDR2 SNEGSKA (reference sequence). DNA of the CDR3: TGCAGTGCTCGGGGGAGAGGTAATGAGCAGTTCTTC. Its translation is CSARGRGNEQFF.

This clonotype was observed many times. This rearrangement joins TRBV7-2 to TRBJ2-5; D not certain. Trimming stripped 8 bases from V and 1 base from J, with 8 bases between. Germline-derived CDR1 and CDR2 are SGHTA and FQGNSA. The CDR3 length is 12 residues. CDR3 bases: TGTGCCAGCCGATTAGGCCAAGAGACCCAGTACTTC. Protein product: CASRLGQETQYF.

Concerning this clonotype: Compared with germline, one end of the junction differs, possibly owing to a read error. The J gene is TRBJ1-3, the V gene TRBV20-1, with TRBD1 matching over 8 bases. From germline, CDR1 is DFQATT and CDR2 SNEGSKA (reference sequence). The CDR3 is 17 residues long. The CDR3 DNA is TGCAGTACTAGCTCGAGTCAGGACAGGGTAATCGGAAACACCATATATTTT. Translating it yields CSTSSSQDRVIGNTIYF.

This clonotype came up many times. The chain recombines TRBV20-1 with TRBJ2-4; no definite D call. V lost 3 bases, J lost 0 bases, and 12 bases lay in between. Germline V gives CDR1 DFQATT, CDR2 SNEGSKA (reference sequence). The CDR3 spans 15 residues. The CDR3 coding sequence is TGCAGTGCTAGCGGGTGCCTGCCAGCCAAAAACATTCAGTACTTC. This sequence encodes CSASGCLPAKNIQYF.